This T cell receptor beta chain was profiled in a study of T cells after yellow fever vaccination. The study, taken as a whole, reports: Researchers noted that a small share of clonotypes showed up in both CD4 and CD8 compartments.

This clonotype was seen at least ten times. As yet, its antigen is unknown. TCRdb fed the 5' RACE reads into MiXCR, producing one record per CDR3 protein. Among around 67,000 distinct CDR3 sequences, approximately 7% were seen once, and the ten largest hold 30% to 40%. Germline values: CDR1 MGHDK, CDR2 SYGVNS. V dropped 4 bases and J dropped 10 bases, with 23 bases sitting between them. This CDR3 has 16 amino acids. The V gene is TRBV25-1, the J gene TRBJ2-1; unclear D gene. The clonotype originates from a man aged 18 to 30 who received the YFV17D yellow fever vaccine. Material: CD8+ T cells sorted from PBMCs, obtained about 5 days after the first yellow fever vaccination. The CDR3: CASSGETFQPPGEQFF. CDR3 bases: TGTGCCAGCAGTGGAGAAACCTTTCAGCCCCCCGGCGAGCAGTTCTTC. Complete variable domain (other parts from reference TRBV25-1 and TRBJ2-1): EADIYQTPRYLVIGTGKKITLECSQTMGHDKMYWYQQDPGMELHLIHYSYGVNSTEKGDLSSESTVSRIRTEHFPLTLESARPSHTSQYLCASSGETFQPPGEQFFGPGTRLTVL.